At least ten counts were recorded for the clone carrying this T cell receptor beta chain. Antigen: not known. One entry per CDR3 protein results from TCRdb running MiXCR on the 5' RACE reads. The data contain 400,000 to 550,000 distinct CDR3 sequences, around 20% of them singletons. The sample belongs to a study of identical twins. General observations from the study: Insertion counts were lower in abundant cord blood beta clonotypes, a trend that memory repertoires did not show.

The same sample was also studied in work on T cells expressing NK-cell markers. That source reports: Dominant NKG2C+ clonotypes accounted for roughly 1.0-8% of CD8+ T cells in roughly 6 donors. The study found these clonotypes also leading the CD3+CD56-NKG2C+ fraction in a few donors.

The receptor was derived from a woman between 18 and 29 years old in good health. The sequenced material came from CD4+ T cells sorted from blood.

The chain's CDR3 is CASRLAGGQQFF. CDR3 nucleotides: TGTGCCAGCAGGCTAGCGGGGGGGCAGCAGTTCTTC. V and J are TRBV3-1 and TRBJ2-1; 12 bases align to TRBD2. The V gene's germline CDR1 is LGHDT and CDR2 YNNKEL (reference sequence). This CDR3 has 12 residues. With V trimmed by 6 bases and J by 11 bases, 2 bases remained unmatched.